This T cell receptor beta chain is from a study of T cells in Graves' hyperthyroidism and ophthalmopathy. As for the study in general: At the time of initial diagnosis and before any treatment, peripheral blood was collected. Study conclusions and caveats: A model of 13 V-J pairs discriminated ophthalmopathy from stable hyperthyroidism. In blood, most of the thyroid clonotypes expanded above 0.001 were also present.

RNA transcripts served as the template for amplifying TCR beta CDR3 regions. First-round RT-PCR targeting the TCR CDR3 was performed with the HTBI primer set. One entry per CDR3 protein results from TCRdb running MiXCR on the multiplex PCR reads. The sample records about 400,000 distinct CDR3 sequences, roughly 15% being singletons. Ten or more counts support this clonotype. Antigen unknown. CDR3 size: 11 residues. Per germline, CDR1 GTSNPN and CDR2 SVGIG (reference sequence). Trimming took off 7 bases at V and 5 bases at J, with 11 bases between the two ends. This TCR was sampled from a woman aged 60-70 years with Graves' ophthalmopathy. The sequencing sample was made of blood. This chain uses TRBV30 with TRBJ1-1; no reliable D call. CDR3 amino acids: CASTVGTEAFF. CDR3 DNA: TGTGCCTCAACGGTGGGGACTGAAGCTTTCTTT.